The clone carrying this T cell receptor (beta chain) was detected only a few times. The antigen is undetermined. The data derive from a study of Ad26.COV2.S vaccination and SARS-CoV-2 variants. Findings of the study overall: Non-spike TCR breadth showed similarity between vaccine and placebo recipients.

Some clones are missing from TCRdb's copy, which holds only in-frame ones; the method was immunoSEQ multiplex PCR. In the table there are hundreds of thousands of clones, 75% to 90% of which are singletons. Treatment: 19 received Ad26.COV2.S at low or high dose, single or two shots; several received placebo; per-sample allocation not given. At day 63 after the first vaccine or placebo injection, samples were drawn. The CDR3 sequence is 16 residues long. V was pared by 3 bases and J by 2 bases, with 13 bases between. The germline V gene has CDR1 LNHDA and CDR2 SQIVND (reference sequence). The chain recombines TRBV19 with TRBJ1-4; D perhaps matches TRBD1 (5 bases). Sequencing used peripheral blood, obtained in a trial of Ad26.COV2.S vaccine versus placebo. This TCR was recovered from a person aged 18-60 years who received the Ad26.COV2.S COVID-19 vaccine or a placebo. CDR3 nucleotide sequence: TGTGCCAGTAGTATCCCCAGTGGGGCCACTAATGAAAAACTGTTTTTT. Protein sequence: CASSIPSGATNEKLFF.